This T cell receptor (beta chain) came from a study of graft-versus-host responses after intestinal transplantation. Study-level results: There were GvH clones found in recipient marrow, and some of them appeared first in ileum or blood.

The table came from immunoSEQ multiplex PCR; TCRdb's copy has only in-frame clones and leaves some out. The sample holds tens of thousands of clones, about 91% seen once. Germline lookup yields CDR1 SGDLS and CDR2 YYNGEE. The CDR3 runs to 16 residues. V dropped 6 bases and J dropped 2; count of bases not matched to a gene: 13. Concerning this clone: What it binds is not known.

The sequences come from unstimulated CD8+ T cells sorted from spleen or lymph node cells, collected before intestinal transplant. This receptor was taken from a human donor who received an intestinal transplant. This sequence joins TRBV9 and TRBJ2-5, with 7 bases matching TRBD1. CDR3 protein: CASTTGEGGVQETQYF. The CDR3 DNA sequence: TGTGCCAGCACCACAGGGGAAGGGGGTGTGCAAGAGACCCAGTACTTC.